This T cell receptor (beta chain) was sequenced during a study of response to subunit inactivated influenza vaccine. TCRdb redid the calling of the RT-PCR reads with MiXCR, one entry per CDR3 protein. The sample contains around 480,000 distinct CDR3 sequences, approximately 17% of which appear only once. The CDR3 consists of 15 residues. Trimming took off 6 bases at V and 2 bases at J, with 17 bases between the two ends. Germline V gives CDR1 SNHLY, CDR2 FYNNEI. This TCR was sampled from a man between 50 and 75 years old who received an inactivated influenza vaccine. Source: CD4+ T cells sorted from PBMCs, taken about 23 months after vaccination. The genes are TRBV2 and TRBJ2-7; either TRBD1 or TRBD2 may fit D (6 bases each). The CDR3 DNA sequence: TGTGCCAGCAGCCCAAGGGGGGTAGCAACCTACGAGCAGTACTTC. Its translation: CASSPRGVATYEQYF.